This entry lists 25 T cell receptor beta chains sequenced from one sample in a study of T cells in Graves' hyperthyroidism and ophthalmopathy (dated by TCRdb to between 2018 and 2021). The protocol used for the library was multiplex PCR. The listed sequencing device is Illumina HiSeq 2000. The TCR beta CDR3 regions were amplified from RNA transcripts. The first round of RT-PCR for the TCR CDR3 was performed with the HTBI primer set and the Qiagen OneStep RT-PCR kit. TCRdb itself trimmed the public reads at Q25 with fastp, ran MiXCR and retained productive beta chains. One record per CDR3 amino acid sequence lists the most common genes and DNA. The sample data list around 620,000 distinct CDR3 sequences, and approximately 15% of these were observed just once. Around 7% of the sample goes to the ten largest clones. The specimen was blood. Every receptor here comes from a woman aged 18 to 35 with Graves' ophthalmopathy.

The table lists this clonotype with many counts. V usage is TRBV7-2 and J usage is TRBJ2-1; D not certain. The germline CDR1 and CDR2 sequences are SGHTA and FQGNSA. CDR3 size: 16 residues. Deletions cut 0 bases from V and 2 bases from J, with 11 bases between. The CDR3 here is CASSLAFVVPYNEQFF. CDR3 nucleotides: TGTGCCAGCAGCTTAGCGTTTGTTGTCCCCTACAATGAGCAGTTCTTC.

This clonotype has just a few counts. V is TRBV28 and J is TRBJ1-6, with unresolved D. Trimming stripped 6 bases from V and 8 bases from J, with 17 bases between. Germline values: CDR1 MDHEN, CDR2 SYDVKM. This CDR3 has 15 amino acids. The CDR3 loop reads CASRPLGRRHSPLHF. The DNA for the CDR3 is TGTGCCAGCAGGCCACTGGGCAGGAGGCATTCACCCCTCCACTTT.

The V and J genes are TRBV6-1 and TRBJ1-6; possible D gene TRBD1, 5 bases. Per the germline V gene, CDR1 is MNHNS and CDR2 is SASEGT. Between the trimmed V and J ends, which lost 6 bases and 9 bases, there was a span of 24 bases. The CDR3 runs 17 residues. Here the CDR3 reads CASSGTGTLVGLSPLHF. The CDR3 bases are TGTGCCAGCAGCGGTACCGGGACCCTCGTAGGTCTTTCACCCCTCCACTTT.

This clonotype was observed at least ten times. One end of the junction varies from germline; a read error may be responsible. The chain has TRBV28 and TRBJ2-2; D possibly matches TRBD1 or TRBD2 (5 bases each). The CDR3 consists of 13 residues. Looked up from germline, CDR1 is MDHEN and CDR2 is SYDVKM. The CDR3 sequence: CASVGPNNGELFF. CDR3 nucleotides: TGTGCCAGCGTGGGACCTAACAACGGGGAGCTGTTTTTT.

This clonotype occurred many times. The V call is TRBV3-1, the J call TRBJ1-3, with D unresolved. Germline values: CDR1 LGHDT, CDR2 YNNKEL (reference sequence). With 1 base removed from V and 3 bases from J, the gap between germline ends came to 4 bases. This CDR3 has 13 amino acids. Here the CDR3 reads CASSQGGGNTIYF. CDR3 coding DNA: TGTGCCAGCAGCCAAGGAGGTGGAAACACCATATATTTT.

The J gene is TRBJ2-5, the V gene TRBV20-1; 7 positions agree with TRBD2. V lost 3 bases and J lost 5; bases outside the gene matches: 12. Looked up from germline, CDR1 is DFQATT and CDR2 is SNEGSKA (reference sequence). The CDR3 loop spans 15 amino acids. The CDR3 protein is CSASRSGIGRETQYF. CDR3 sequence (DNA): TGCAGTGCTAGTAGGAGCGGGATCGGGAGGGAGACCCAGTACTTC.

Ten or more counts support this clonotype. The chain uses TRBV20-1 and TRBJ2-3, with 11 bases fitting TRBD1. V lost 0 bases, J lost 7 bases, and 9 bases stayed unmatched. The CDR3 sequence is 16 residues long. The germline CDR1 and CDR2 sequences are DFQATT and SNEGSKA (reference sequence). In DNA form, the CDR3 reads TGCAGTGCTAGAGACCCCCGGGACAGGGGGGGATATACGCAGTATTTT. Translating it yields CSARDPRDRGGYTQYF.

The chain is built from TRBV24-1 and TRBJ2-5; 8 bases fit TRBD1. Germline assignment: CDR1 KGHDR and CDR2 SFDVKD. With V trimmed by 4 bases and J by 4 bases, 7 bases remained unmatched. This CDR3 is 15 amino acids long. CDR3 bases: TGTGCCACCAGTGAAGACAGGGGATCGCGAGAGACCCAGTACTTC. Translating gives CATSEDRGSRETQYF.

As to this clonotype: One end of the junction does not line up with germline, which may come from a read error. The CDR3 DNA follows: TGCAGTGCTAGCGACCTCCGGGGGGTTGGTGGGGACTTC. This translates into CSASDLRGVGGDF. This rearrangement joins TRBV20-1 to TRBJ2-5; 7 nucleotides line up with TRBD2. The CDR3 is made up of 13 amino acids. Germline V gives CDR1 DFQATT, CDR2 SNEGSKA (reference sequence).

The chain employs TRBV5-8 and TRBJ2-2; D perhaps matches TRBD1 (6 bases). The V end was cut by 3 bases, the J end by 8 bases, with 11 bases between. The CDR3 has 13 residues. CDR1 and CDR2 (germline): SGHTS, YDEGEE. Here the CDR3 reads CASSYDRTGELFF. DNA for the CDR3: TGTGCCAGCAGCTACGACAGGACTGGGGAGCTGTTTTTT.

The table lists this clonotype with many counts. This sequence joins TRBV20-1 and TRBJ2-1; 8 bases agree with TRBD1. The CDR3 has 15 residues. With 3 bases clipped from V and 5 bases from J, the junction kept 9 bases outside the gene matches. The germline CDR1 and CDR2 sequences are DFQATT and SNEGSKA (reference sequence). The CDR3 bases are TGCAGTGCTAGCTTTTGGACAGGGTTCAACAATGAGCAGTTCTTC. Protein: CSASFWTGFNNEQFF.

The table lists this clonotype with many counts. The chain combines TRBV11-1 with TRBJ2-2; D is ambiguous. V lost 5 bases, J lost 7 bases, and 14 bases lay in between. The germline gives CDR1 SGHAT, CDR2 FQDESV (reference sequence). There are 14 residues in the CDR3. Written as DNA, the CDR3 is TGTGCCAGCAGCCGACTTTTTACAAACGGGGAGCTGTTTTTT. Translating it yields CASSRLFTNGELFF.

The chain links TRBV20-1 to TRBJ2-3, with TRBD1 identical over 9 bases. The CDR3 consists of 14 residues. The germline gives CDR1 DFQATT, CDR2 SNEGSKA (reference sequence). V lost 5 bases and J lost 5; bases outside the gene matches: 8. CDR3 region: CSAGDRAIRDTQYF. CDR3 nucleotide sequence: TGCAGTGCTGGGGACAGGGCGATCCGAGATACGCAGTATTTT.

This clonotype was detected many times. The chain couples TRBV7-9 to TRBJ2-1, with D perhaps matching TRBD1 (5 bases). V shed 5 bases and J shed 2 bases, with 13 bases lying between them. CDR1 is SEHNR and CDR2 is FQNEAQ in the germline V gene (reference sequence). This CDR3 spans 15 amino acids. The CDR3 is CASSARRAPYNEQFF. The CDR3 nucleotides are TGTGCCAGCAGCGCCCGCAGGGCCCCCTACAATGAGCAGTTCTTC. The full variable domain, rest sourced from reference TRBV7-9 and TRBJ2-1, is DTGVSQNPRHKITKRGQNVTFRCDPISEHNRLYWYRQTLGQGPEFLTYFQNEAQLEKSRLLSDRFSAERPKGSFSTLEIQRTEQGDSAMYLCASSARRAPYNEQFFGPGTRLTVL.

In this sample, this clonotype turned up a few times. The J gene is TRBJ2-1, the V gene TRBV20-1, with 9 bases lining up with TRBD2. With V trimmed by 6 bases and J by 4 bases, 13 bases remained unmatched. CDR1 DFQATT and CDR2 SNEGSKA come from the germline V gene (reference sequence). This CDR3 has 16 residues. CDR3 sequence reads: CSAPGGEREVYNEQFF. The CDR3, as DNA: TGCAGTGCGCCGGGCGGCGAGCGGGAGGTATACAATGAGCAGTTCTTC.

There are many counts of this clonotype. The chain recombines TRBV19 with TRBJ2-1; maybe TRBD2 (6 bases). Trimming stripped 5 bases from V and 2 bases from J, with 10 bases between. The CDR3 runs to 14 residues. Germline V gene lookup returns CDR1 LNHDA and CDR2 SQIVND (reference sequence). CDR3: CASSVPGAYNEQFF. Written as DNA, the CDR3 is TGTGCCAGTAGTGTCCCGGGGGCCTACAATGAGCAGTTCTTC. Drawing the rest from reference TRBV19 and TRBJ2-1, the complete variable domain is DGGITQSPKYLFRKEGQNVTLSCEQNLNHDAMYWYRQDPGQGLRLIYYSQIVNDFQKGDIAEGYSVSREKKESFPLTVTSAQKNPTAFYLCASSVPGAYNEQFFGPGTRLTVL.

In its sample, this clonotype was seen many times. The CDR3 sequence is CASGREDSYEQYF. The CDR3 bases are TGCGCCAGCGGGCGGGAGGATTCCTACGAGCAGTACTTC. The V gene is TRBV5-1, the J gene TRBJ2-7; 8 bases map to TRBD2. This CDR3 region has 13 residues. V was clipped by 7 bases and J by 1 base; unmatched bases: 4. Germline V lookup: CDR1 SGHRS, CDR2 YFSETQ.

The V gene is TRBV5-6, the J gene TRBJ2-7, with 14 bases fitting TRBD2. CDR1 and CDR2 from the germline V gene are SGHDT and YYEEEE. V gave up 3 bases and J gave up 2 bases; unmatched junction bases: 13. The CDR3 is 19 residues long. CDR3 sequence reads: CASSSGPGTSGSITYEQYF. The CDR3 DNA sequence: TGTGCCAGCAGCTCGGGTCCCGGGACTAGCGGGAGTATCACCTACGAGCAGTACTTC.

This clonotype was picked up many times. The chain carries TRBV5-1 and TRBJ1-1; D possibly corresponds to TRBD1 (6 bases). CDR1 is SGHRS and CDR2 is YFSETQ in the germline V gene. The CDR3 is 14 residues long. V lost 4 bases, J lost 11 bases, and 21 bases lay in between. The DNA for the CDR3 is TGCGCCAGCAGCCCGTACAGGGACCCTTGGATTGCTTTCTTT. Translating it yields CASSPYRDPWIAFF.

The table lists this clonotype with many counts. V is TRBV6-1 and J is TRBJ2-7; D remains ambiguous. CDR3 length equals 13 residues. Trimming cost V 5 bases and J 4 bases, with 12 bases left between them. CDR1 is MNHNS, CDR2 SASEGT, per germline. The CDR3 region has the DNA TGTGCCAGCAGTAATCCTCGAAGTTACGAGCAGTACTTC. Amino acids: CASSNPRSYEQYF.

The gene calls are TRBV7-9 and TRBJ2-1; 7 nucleotides match TRBD1. The CDR3 has 15 residues. V shed 4 bases and J 8 bases; nucleotides not matched to a gene: 11. The germline gives CDR1 SEHNR, CDR2 FQNEAQ (reference sequence). The CDR3 spells CASSYGTAKADEQFF. CDR3 coding DNA: TGTGCCAGCAGCTATGGGACAGCTAAGGCGGATGAGCAGTTCTTC.

This clonotype was seen repeatedly, ten times or more. The rearrangement links TRBV7-2 to TRBJ2-3, with 9 bases matching TRBD1. This CDR3 is 16 amino acids long. Germline lookup yields CDR1 SGHTA and CDR2 FQGNSA. Losses at the gene ends were 0 bases for V and 2 bases for J; bases not matched to a gene: 3. The CDR3 region has the DNA TGTGCCAGCAGCTTAGCCCGGGACAGGGACACAGATACGCAGTATTTT. Protein sequence: CASSLARDRDTDTQYF. Combining the CDR3 with reference TRBV7-2 and TRBJ2-3 gives the whole variable domain GAGVSQSPSNKVTEKGKDVELRCDPISGHTALYWYRQSLGQGLEFLIYFQGNSAPDKSGLPSDRFSAERTGGSVSTLTIQRTQQEDSAVYLCASSLARDRDTDTQYFGPGTRLTVL.

In its sample, this clonotype was seen many times. This chain links TRBV5-1 with TRBJ2-3; 11 positions agree with TRBD2. The CDR3 totals 14 residues. Germline CDR1 is SGHRS and CDR2 is YFSETQ. Losses at the gene ends were 5 bases for V and 4 bases for J; bases not matched to a gene: 3. The CDR3: CASSSGRDADTQYF. The CDR3 DNA sequence: TGCGCCAGCAGTAGCGGGAGGGATGCAGATACGCAGTATTTT.

The CDR3 DNA sequence: TGTGCCAGCAGTGAAGTCGGGACCCGGGGACTTTACGAGCAGTACTTC. It specifies CASSEVGTRGLYEQYF. The chain joins TRBV6-1 to TRBJ2-7; weak D call: TRBD2 (6 bases). Trimming pared 1 base from V and 4 bases from J, leaving 17 bases between. The CDR3 is 16 amino acids. CDR1 and CDR2 (germline): MNHNS, SASEGT.

As concerns this clonotype: A read error may account for a junction end that differs from germline. The gene calls are TRBV20-1 and TRBJ2-1; 13 bases fit TRBD2. Germline V gives CDR1 DFQATT, CDR2 SNEGSKA (reference sequence). The CDR3 sequence is 19 residues long. The CDR3 DNA reads as TGCAGTGCTAGAGATTGGGGGACTAGCGGGATGGGGTCCTACAATGGGCAGTTCTTC. Protein: CSARDWGTSGMGSYNGQFF.